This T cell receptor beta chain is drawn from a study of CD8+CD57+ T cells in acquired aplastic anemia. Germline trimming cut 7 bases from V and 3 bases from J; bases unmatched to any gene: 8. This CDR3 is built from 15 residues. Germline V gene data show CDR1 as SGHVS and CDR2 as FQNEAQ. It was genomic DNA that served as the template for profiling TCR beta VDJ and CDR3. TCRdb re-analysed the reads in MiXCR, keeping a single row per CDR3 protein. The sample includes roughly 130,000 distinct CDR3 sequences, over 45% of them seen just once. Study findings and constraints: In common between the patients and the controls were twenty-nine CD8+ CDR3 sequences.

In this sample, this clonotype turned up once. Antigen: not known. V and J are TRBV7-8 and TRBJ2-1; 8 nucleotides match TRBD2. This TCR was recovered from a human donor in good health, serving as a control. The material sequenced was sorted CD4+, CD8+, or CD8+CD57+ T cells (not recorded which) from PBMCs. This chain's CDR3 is CASTHLSGSYNEQFF. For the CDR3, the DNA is TGTGCCAGCACCCACCTCAGCGGGAGCTACAATGAGCAGTTCTTC.